This T cell receptor (beta chain) is from a study of post-analysis software for immune sequencing data. Study in general: Courses of disease covered relapsing-remitting, secondary progressive and progressive-relapsing multiple sclerosis. General observations from the study: Analysis by F measure revealed that same-batch samples clustered strongly together. Relative to controls, patients with multiple sclerosis showed significantly lower normalized Chao1 diversity. Four or five TRBV segments (TRBV5-6, TRBV5-1 and TRBV20-1 among them) occurred more frequently in patients than in controls.

To note about this clonotype: Its antigen is unknown.

Prepared libraries of TCR beta cDNA carried unique molecular identifiers. TCRdb fed the PCR reads into MiXCR, producing one record per CDR3 protein. This repertoire shows approximately 660,000 distinct CDR3 sequences, 59% found once; its top ten account for roughly 10%. Germline V gene sequence: CDR1 ENHRY, CDR2 SYGVKD. With 10 bases clipped from V and 0 bases from J, the junction kept 6 bases outside the gene matches. This CDR3 is 15 amino acids long. The chain combines TRBV10-3 with TRBJ2-1; 10 nucleotides match TRBD2. This TCR derives from a girl aged 2-15 years with multiple sclerosis. Material for sequencing was blood. CDR3 amino acids: CATGLAGGSYNEQFF. The CDR3 DNA follows: TGTGCCACCGGCTTAGCGGGAGGCTCCTACAATGAGCAGTTCTTC.